Given below is one TCR beta chain in context. These data come from a study of blood T cell repertoires in COVID-19. Those enrolled, adults aged roughly 18 to 89 years, came from fewer than 25 US areas. Each participant's cohort was designated according to participant-reported clinical history. Sequenced by immunoSEQ multiplex PCR; TCRdb stores in-frame clones only, minus some. The sample contains about 220,000 clones, about 88% of which appear only once. The CDR3 is 14 residues long. V was pared by 6 bases and J by 0 bases, with 9 bases between. CDR1 is MNHEY and CDR2 is SVGAGI in the germline V gene. This clonotype originated in a woman aged 25 to 39 who had recovered from COVID-19. The chain recombines TRBV6-5 with TRBJ1-3; D gene ambiguous. Sequencing was performed on PBMCs or T cells enriched from blood (not recorded which). The CDR3 is CASSVRDSGNTIYF. The CDR3 nucleotides read TGTGCCAGCAGCGTAAGAGACTCTGGAAACACCATATATTTT.